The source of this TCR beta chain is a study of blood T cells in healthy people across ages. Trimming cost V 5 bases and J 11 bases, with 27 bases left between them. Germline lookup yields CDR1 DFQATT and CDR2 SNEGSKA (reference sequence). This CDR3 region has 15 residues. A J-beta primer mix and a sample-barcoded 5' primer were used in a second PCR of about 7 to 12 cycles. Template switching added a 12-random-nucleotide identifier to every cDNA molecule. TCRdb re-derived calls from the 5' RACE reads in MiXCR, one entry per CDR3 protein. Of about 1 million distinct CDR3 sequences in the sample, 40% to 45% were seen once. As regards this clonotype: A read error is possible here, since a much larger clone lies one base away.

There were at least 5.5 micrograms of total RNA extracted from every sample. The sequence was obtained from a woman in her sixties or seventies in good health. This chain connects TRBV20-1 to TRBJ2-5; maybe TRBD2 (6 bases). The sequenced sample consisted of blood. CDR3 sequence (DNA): TGCAGTGCTGGGAGCGGACGGAGGGGAATCAATGAGCAGTACTTC. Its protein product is CSAGSGRRGINEQYF.